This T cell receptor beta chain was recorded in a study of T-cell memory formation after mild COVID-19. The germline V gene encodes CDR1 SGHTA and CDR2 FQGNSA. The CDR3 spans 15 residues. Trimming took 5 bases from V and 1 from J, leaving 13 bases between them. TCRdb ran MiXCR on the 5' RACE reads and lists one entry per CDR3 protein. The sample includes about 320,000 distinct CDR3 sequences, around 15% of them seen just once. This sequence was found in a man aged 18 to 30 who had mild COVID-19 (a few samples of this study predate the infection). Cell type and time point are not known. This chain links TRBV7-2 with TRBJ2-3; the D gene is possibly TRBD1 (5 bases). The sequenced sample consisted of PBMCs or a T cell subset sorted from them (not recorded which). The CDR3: CASSPGARGTDTQYF. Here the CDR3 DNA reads TGTGCCAGCAGCCCTGGGGCTAGGGGCACAGATACGCAGTATTTT.